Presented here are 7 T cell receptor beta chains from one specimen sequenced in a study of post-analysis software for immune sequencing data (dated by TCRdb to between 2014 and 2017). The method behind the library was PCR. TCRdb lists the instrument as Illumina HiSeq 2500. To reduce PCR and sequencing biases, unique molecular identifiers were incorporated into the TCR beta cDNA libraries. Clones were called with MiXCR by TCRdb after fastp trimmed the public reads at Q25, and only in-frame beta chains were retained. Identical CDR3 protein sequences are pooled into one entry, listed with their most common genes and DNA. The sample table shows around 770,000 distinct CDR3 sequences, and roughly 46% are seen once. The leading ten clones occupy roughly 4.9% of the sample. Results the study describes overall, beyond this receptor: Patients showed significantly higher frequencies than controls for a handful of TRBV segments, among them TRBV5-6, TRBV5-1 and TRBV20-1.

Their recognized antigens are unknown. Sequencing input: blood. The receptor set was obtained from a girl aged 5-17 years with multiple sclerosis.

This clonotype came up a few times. CDR3 sequence reads: CSAWREAAWGTDTQYF. Here the CDR3 DNA reads TGCAGTGCTTGGCGGGAGGCGGCGTGGGGCACAGATACGCAGTATTTT. The chain employs TRBV20-1 and TRBJ2-3; 8 bases align to TRBD2. The V and J ends lost 5 bases and 1 base, in that order; junction bases with no gene match: 11. The CDR3 spans 16 residues. Germline CDR1 and CDR2: DFQATT and SNEGSKA (reference sequence).

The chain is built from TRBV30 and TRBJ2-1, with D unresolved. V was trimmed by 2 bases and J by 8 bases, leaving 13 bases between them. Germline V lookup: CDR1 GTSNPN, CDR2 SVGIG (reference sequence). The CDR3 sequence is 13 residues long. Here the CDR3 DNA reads TGTGCCTGGAGTATGTCAGGCGGCGATGAGCAGTTCTTC. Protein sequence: CAWSMSGGDEQFF.

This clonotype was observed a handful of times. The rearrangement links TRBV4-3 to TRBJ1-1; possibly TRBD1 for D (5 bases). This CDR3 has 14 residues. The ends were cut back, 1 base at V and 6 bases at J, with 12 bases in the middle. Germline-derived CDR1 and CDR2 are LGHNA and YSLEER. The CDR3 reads CASSQGDATAEAFF. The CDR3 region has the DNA TGCGCCAGCAGCCAAGGGGACGCGACGGCTGAAGCTTTCTTT.

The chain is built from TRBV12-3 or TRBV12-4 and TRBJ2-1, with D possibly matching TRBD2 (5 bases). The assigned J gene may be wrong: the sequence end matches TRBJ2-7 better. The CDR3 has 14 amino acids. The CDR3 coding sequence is TGTGCCAGCAGTTTAAGTGGGAGAGAAAATGAGCAGTACTTC. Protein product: CASSLSGRENEQYF.

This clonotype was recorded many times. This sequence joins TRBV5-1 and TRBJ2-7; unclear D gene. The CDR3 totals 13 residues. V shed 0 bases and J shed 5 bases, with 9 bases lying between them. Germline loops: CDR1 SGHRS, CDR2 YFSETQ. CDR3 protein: CASSLAPRDEQYF. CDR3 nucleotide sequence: TGCGCCAGCAGCTTGGCTCCTAGAGACGAGCAGTACTTC.

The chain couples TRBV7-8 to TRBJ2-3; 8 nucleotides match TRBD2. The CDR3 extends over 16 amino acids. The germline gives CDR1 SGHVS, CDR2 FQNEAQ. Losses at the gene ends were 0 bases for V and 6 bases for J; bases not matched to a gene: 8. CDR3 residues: CASSLAGGRTADTQYF. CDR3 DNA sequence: TGTGCCAGCAGCTTAGCTGGCGGGAGGACTGCTGATACGCAGTATTTT.

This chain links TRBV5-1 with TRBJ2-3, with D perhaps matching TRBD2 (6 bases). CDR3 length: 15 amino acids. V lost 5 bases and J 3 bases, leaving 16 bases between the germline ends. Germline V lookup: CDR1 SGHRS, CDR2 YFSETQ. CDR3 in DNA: TGCGCCAGCAGGCCTCCGGGACTCGCGACAGATACGCAGTATTTT. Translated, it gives CASRPPGLATDTQYF.